This T cell receptor (beta chain) was sequenced in a study of blood T cell repertoires in COVID-19. Overall study context: Acute and convalescent COVID-19 specimens originated in the United States, Italy and Spain. Sources were T cells, B-cell-depleted T cells, or PBMCs; the material itself was cDNA or gDNA.

How the authors handled the data: Reference gene primer amplification in the assay estimated nucleated cell counts. Sequencing used immunoSEQ multiplex PCR; TCRdb keeps in-frame clones, though not all of them. The D gene and trimming were derived from the DNA, and the V and J assignments and clone size from that table. The sample carries under 250,000 clones, about nine tenths recorded once. There are 15 residues in the CDR3. The germline CDR1 and CDR2 sequences are LNHDA and SQIVND (reference sequence). The ends lost 3 bases at V and 2 bases at J; junction bases unmatched: 5. The V and J genes are TRBV19 and TRBJ2-7, with 9 bases fitting TRBD2. The sequencing input was peripheral blood. The TCR was taken from a man aged 55 to 69 who had recovered from COVID-19. In DNA form, the CDR3 reads TGTGCCAGTAGTATTGAAAGCGGGGGGACCTACGAGCAGTACTTC. Translated: CASSIESGGTYEQYF.